This T cell receptor beta chain was sequenced for a study of blood T cell repertoires in COVID-19. Germline-derived CDR1 and CDR2 are LNHNV and YYDKDF (reference sequence). The CDR3 spans 17 residues. With 0 bases clipped from V and 5 bases from J, the junction kept 12 bases outside the gene matches. Some clones are missing from TCRdb's copy, which holds only in-frame ones; the method was immunoSEQ multiplex PCR. The sample lists about 280,000 clones; over 75% were seen once. The rearrangement uses TRBV15 and TRBJ1-1, with 7 bases matching TRBD1. The sequencing input was peripheral blood. The sequence came from a young man with active or convalescent COVID-19. CDR3 nucleotide sequence: TGTGCCACCAGCAGAGATGGGGGACAGCCCAATCCGACTGAAGCTTTCTTT. As protein: CATSRDGGQPNPTEAFF. Full variable domain (outside the CDR3, taken from reference TRBV15 and TRBJ1-1): DAMVIQNPRYQVTQFGKPVTLSCSQTLNHNVMYWYQQKSSQAPKLLFHYYDKDFNNEADTPDNFQSRRPNTSFCFLDIRSPGLGDTAMYLCATSRDGGQPNPTEAFFGQGTRLTVV.